The 10 T cell receptor beta chains given below trace back to one sample, sequenced in a study of OX40 agonist ivuxolimab in advanced cancers. Produced via immunoSEQ multiplex PCR; TCRdb's table is partial and in-frame only. The sample comprises about 96,000 clones, around 90% of which are singletons, and around 1.6% rests with the top ten. This specimen consisted of CD4+ or CD8+ T cells sorted from blood, obtained in a trial of the OX40 agonist ivuxolimab. The receptors originated from an adult with an advanced solid tumor such as melanoma, head and neck, liver or kidney cancer.

This clone was seen once. The genes are TRBV9 and TRBJ1-2, with D possibly TRBD1 on 6 matching bases. V was trimmed by 4 bases and J by 3 bases, leaving 13 bases between them. The CDR3 is 14 amino acids. Germline V gene lookup returns CDR1 SGDLS and CDR2 YYNGEE. The CDR3 bases are TGTGCCAGCAGCCGGGGGCCAGAAGACTATGGCTACACCTTC. It specifies CASSRGPEDYGYTF.

Of note for this clone: Mismatch with germline at one junction end may stem from a read error. The chain combines TRBV19 with TRBJ1-1; a possible D gene is TRBD1 (5 bases). Germline CDR1 and CDR2: LNHDA and SQIVND (reference sequence). The CDR3 has 11 amino acids. CDR3: CVSSIRESAFF. The CDR3 DNA is TGTGTCAGTAGTATCAGGGAATCAGCTTTCTTT.

The chain recombines TRBV2 with TRBJ2-7, with a possible D match to TRBD2 (5 bases). V gave up 6 bases and J gave up 0 bases, with 9 bases separating them. Germline-derived CDR1 and CDR2 are SNHLY and FYNNEI. There are 13 residues in the CDR3. CDR3 in amino acids: CASRPDFSYEQYF. CDR3 DNA sequence: TGTGCCAGCAGGCCGGACTTCTCCTACGAGCAGTACTTC.

V is TRBV7-2 and J is TRBJ2-3; tentatively, D is TRBD1 (6 bases). The CDR3 totals 18 residues. V was trimmed by 6 bases and J by 2 bases, leaving 24 bases between them. CDR1 and CDR2 (germline): SGHTA, FQGNSA. The CDR3 loop is CASRGQLKTEVSTDTQYF. The CDR3, as DNA: TGTGCCAGCAGAGGACAGCTAAAGACTGAAGTTTCCACAGATACGCAGTATTTT.

The chain recombines TRBV27 with TRBJ1-1; no clear D. The CDR3 consists of 11 residues. Germline assignment: CDR1 MNHEY and CDR2 SMNVEV (reference sequence). V lost 4 bases, J lost 4 bases, and 4 bases lay in between. The CDR3 coding sequence is TGTGCCAGCAGTTCGTTCACTGAAGCTTTCTTT. Amino acid sequence: CASSSFTEAFF.

The chain uses TRBV6-6 and TRBJ1-1; TRBD1 aligns across 11 bases. Germline loops: CDR1 MNHNY, CDR2 SVGAGI (reference sequence). Trimming cost V 6 bases and J 1 base; bases outside gene matches: 4. This CDR3 has 15 amino acids. The CDR3 coding sequence is TGTGCCAGCAGGTCCGGACAGGGGGCGAACACTGAAGCTTTCTTT. Its translation is CASRSGQGANTEAFF.

This chain joins TRBV27 and TRBJ2-7; D is ambiguous. Looked up from germline, CDR1 is MNHEY and CDR2 is SMNVEV (reference sequence). The CDR3 is made up of 14 amino acids. Trimming took off 2 bases at V and 8 bases at J, with 16 bases between the two ends. CDR3 in amino acids: CASSLQPSATKQYF. In nucleotides, the CDR3 is TGTGCCAGCAGTTTACAGCCCTCGGCGACAAAGCAGTACTTC.

This chain links TRBV4-3 with TRBJ1-6; tentative D call: TRBD1 (5 bases). V was cut by 3 bases and J by 10 bases, with 13 bases left in between. Germline V gene lookup returns CDR1 LGHNA and CDR2 YSLEER. The CDR3 is made up of 14 amino acids. In DNA form, the CDR3 reads TGCGCCAGCAGCCAGAGGGGTAGGGCATCACCCCTCCACTTT. Translating gives CASSQRGRASPLHF.

The CDR3 coding sequence is TGTGCCATCAGTGAGCGAGGAACAGGGGCCCACGATGGCTACACCTTC. Amino acids: CAISERGTGAHDGYTF. The chain is built from TRBV10-3 and TRBJ1-2, with 7 bases that match TRBD1. The germline V gene encodes CDR1 ENHRY and CDR2 SYGVKD. The CDR3 is made up of 16 amino acids. The V and J ends lost 2 bases and 6 bases, in that order; junction bases with no gene match: 12.

This sequence joins TRBV13 and TRBJ2-7, with D maybe TRBD1 (6 bases). The V end was cut by 5 bases, the J end by 4 bases, with 18 bases between. Germline V gene lookup returns CDR1 PRHDT and CDR2 FYEKMQ (reference sequence). This CDR3 has 15 residues. Here the CDR3 reads CASSRQVLPWYEQYF. CDR3 bases: TGTGCCAGCAGCAGACAGGTACTCCCCTGGTACGAGCAGTACTTC.